A single sample gave rise to the 5 T cell receptor beta chains below, sequenced in a study of beta chain features in type 1 diabetes. The entirety of the isolated RNA underwent reverse transcription, so expressed TCRB transcripts were sequenced. Profiling relied on immunoSEQ multiplex PCR, and the TCRdb table lists in-frame clones only, not all of them. The sample yields about 250,000 clones, 11% to 15% seen once. Material for sequencing was naive CD4+ T cells from blood. The receptors shown here come from a woman aged 35 to 49 in good health.

The J gene is TRBJ1-4, the V gene TRBV27; D may be TRBD1 (5 bases). This CDR3 has 14 amino acids. Germline V gene sequence: CDR1 MNHEY, CDR2 SMNVEV (reference sequence). Trimming shortened V by 7 bases and J by 7 bases, and 16 bases separated the two germline ends. As DNA, the CDR3 is TGTGCCAGCAAATTATGGGGGGGTAGTGAAAAACTGTTTTTT. Amino acids: CASKLWGGSEKLFF.

The chain links TRBV13 to TRBJ1-1, with D possibly being TRBD1 (6 bases). Germline lookup yields CDR1 PRHDT and CDR2 FYEKMQ (reference sequence). The CDR3 loop spans 15 amino acids. Trimming removed 5 bases from V and 5 bases from J, with 18 bases in between. CDR3 sequence: CASSPVGGRWTEAFF. DNA of the CDR3: TGTGCCAGCAGCCCCGTCGGGGGGCGGTGGACTGAAGCTTTCTTT.

J is TRBJ1-3 and V is TRBV7-9, with D maybe TRBD1 (5 bases). CDR1 and CDR2 from the germline V gene are SEHNR and FQNEAQ (reference sequence). This CDR3 spans 13 amino acids. Trimming pared 5 bases from V and 3 bases from J, leaving 8 bases between. CDR3 loop: CASSLGLGNTIYF. DNA for the CDR3: TGTGCCAGCAGCCTGGGGCTTGGAAACACCATATATTTT.

This clone has more than one count but fewer than ten. The CDR3 here is CASSLAVREVDGYTF. CDR3 nucleotides: TGCGCCAGCAGCTTGGCTGTGAGGGAAGTTGATGGCTACACCTTC. The chain employs TRBV5-1 and TRBJ1-2; D is unresolved. Between the trimmed V and J ends, which lost 0 bases and 6 bases, there was a span of 15 bases. CDR1 and CDR2 from the germline V gene are SGHRS and YFSETQ. The CDR3 is made up of 15 amino acids.

The chain couples TRBV5-1 to TRBJ2-7; TRBD2 matches at 7 bases. V shed 4 bases and J 5 bases; nucleotides not matched to a gene: 9. CDR1 is SGHRS, CDR2 YFSETQ, per germline. This CDR3 contains 14 residues. The CDR3 region has the DNA TGCGCCAGCAGCCTCGGGACTACCATCGACGAGCAGTACTTC. Translated: CASSLGTTIDEQYF.